A selection of T cell receptor beta chains follows, all from one sample in a study of shared clonotypes between healthy human individuals. TCRdb's table, derived via immunoSEQ multiplex PCR, lists solely in-frame clones and lacks some. Seen here are over a million clones, 98% observed once, and the top ten hold less than 0.55%. The sequencing sample was made of naive CD4+ T cells sorted from blood. The receptors stem from a man aged 30 to 45 in good health. Each CDR3 is given with its conserved first and last residue. The order of the fields is V gene, clone size, J gene, D gene, CDR3 protein, CDR3 DNA. The D gene is left open where the match is weak. Clone size appears in some rows only: once, few, many, or a class for an expanded clone.

TRBV5-1	NA	TRBJ2-1	NA	CASSLVSHLTYNEQFF	TGCGCCAGCAGCTTGGTTAGCCACTTAACCTACAATGAGCAGTTCTTC
TRBV2	NA	TRBJ2-1	TRBD2	CASRVKLLAMQFF	TGTGCCAGCAGGGTAAAATTACTAGCGATGCAGTTCTTC
TRBV2	NA	TRBJ1-5	NA	CASSEMGQPQHF	TGTGCCAGCAGTGAAATGGGACAGCCCCAGCATTTT
TRBV27	NA	TRBJ2-7	NA	CASLDSWVGEQYF	TGTGCCAGCCTGGACAGTTGGGTGGGCGAGCAGTACTTC
TRBV5-1	NA	TRBJ1-1	NA	CASRLARENTEAFF	TGCGCCAGCAGACTTGCCAGAGAGAACACTGAAGCTTTCTTT
TRBV28	NA	TRBJ1-2	NA	CASSNDRTNYGYTF	TGTGCCAGCAGTAACGACAGGACTAACTATGGCTACACCTTC
TRBV5-5	NA	TRBJ1-2	NA	CASSSSSGYTF	TGTGCCAGCAGCTCTTCGAGTGGCTACACCTTC
TRBV9	NA	TRBJ1-4	TRBD1	CASSAGTGGRATNEKLFF	TGTGCCAGCAGCGCCGGGACAGGGGGCCGGGCAACTAATGAAAAACTGTTTTTT
TRBV7-2	NA	TRBJ2-5	TRBD2	CASSWGLAGSETQYF	TGTGCCAGCAGCTGGGGACTAGCGGGCTCCGAGACCCAGTACTTC
TRBV15	NA	TRBJ2-7	TRBD1	CATSREVNSRTGSYEQYF	TGTGCCACCAGCAGAGAGGTTAATTCACGGACAGGGTCCTACGAGCAGTACTTC
TRBV29-1	once	TRBJ2-1	TRBD2	CSVYTAGAYNEQFF	TGCAGCGTATACACAGCGGGAGCTTACAATGAGCAGTTCTTC
TRBV11-3	NA	TRBJ1-2	TRBD1	CASSGQGPCYGYTF	TGTGCCAGCAGCGGACAGGGTCCGTGCTATGGCTACACCTTC
TRBV10-1	NA	TRBJ2-7	TRBD2	CASSDQRTSGPYEQYF	TGCGCCAGCAGTGACCAAAGGACTAGCGGGCCCTACGAGCAGTACTTC
TRBV7-9	NA	TRBJ2-1	NA	CASRQLEGEQFF	TGTGCCAGCAGGCAACTAGAAGGTGAGCAGTTCTTC
TRBV11-2	NA	TRBJ2-7	TRBD1	CASSLIETGAYEQYF	TGTGCCAGCAGCTTAATCGAGACAGGGGCCTACGAGCAGTACTTC
TRBV29-1	NA	TRBJ2-7	NA	CSVVGQKYEQYF	TGCAGCGTTGTGGGGCAGAAGTACGAGCAGTACTTC
TRBV29-1	NA	TRBJ2-3	NA	CSVDPDLNTDTQYF	TGCAGCGTTGACCCGGACCTTAACACAGATACGCAGTATTTT
TRBV7-9	NA	TRBJ2-7	NA	CASSSRTVSSYEQYF	TGTGCCAGCAGCTCCCGGACAGTCAGCTCCTACGAGCAGTACTTC
TRBV29-1	NA	TRBJ2-3	NA	CSGQGISSTDTQYF	TGCAGCGGCCAAGGGATATCTAGCACAGATACGCAGTATTTT
TRBV7-9	NA	TRBJ2-7	NA	CASSPRDGADEQYF	TGTGCCAGCAGCCCCCGGGACGGGGCCGACGAGCAGTACTTC
TRBV11-2	NA	TRBJ2-2	TRBD2	CASSYLGWLAVRPGELFF	TGTGCCAGCAGCTACCTAGGTTGGCTAGCGGTCCGCCCCGGGGAGCTGTTTTTT
TRBV7-9	NA	TRBJ2-1	TRBD2	CASSLTWRTSGSDNEQFF	TGTGCCAGCAGCTTAACCTGGAGGACTAGCGGGAGTGACAATGAGCAGTTCTTC
TRBV5-1	NA	TRBJ2-7	NA	CASSLRDPDYEQYF	TGCGCCAGCAGCTTAAGGGACCCCGACTACGAGCAGTACTTC
TRBV28	NA	TRBJ2-7	TRBD2	CASSFGAGLTYEQYF	TGTGCCAGCAGTTTCGGGGCGGGACTAACCTACGAGCAGTACTTC
TRBV28	NA	TRBJ1-3	NA	CASSRGGFGNTIYF	TGTGCCAGCAGTAGAGGGGGATTTGGAAACACCATATATTTT
TRBV5-1	NA	TRBJ2-7	NA	CASSKAPSGLTYEQYF	TGCGCCAGCAGCAAGGCTCCAAGCGGATTAACCTACGAGCAGTACTTC
TRBV27	NA	TRBJ1-2	NA	CASSPTGYYGYTF	TGTGCCAGCAGCCCGACAGGCTACTATGGCTACACCTTC
TRBV30	NA	TRBJ1-5	NA	CAWSGGALSGSSNQPQHF	TGTGCCTGGAGTGGGGGGGCACTTTCCGGCAGTAGCAATCAGCCCCAGCATTTT
TRBV2	NA	TRBJ1-5	NA	CASSDLGGNQPQHF	TGTGCCAGCAGTGACCTGGGGGGCAATCAGCCCCAGCATTTT
TRBV29-1	NA	TRBJ2-2	NA	CSVDQGNTGELFF	TGCAGCGTTGATCAGGGGAACACCGGGGAGCTGTTTTTT
TRBV29-1	NA	TRBJ2-5	TRBD1	CSVGTGRQETQYF	TGCAGCGTGGGGACAGGTCGTCAAGAGACCCAGTACTTC
TRBV18	NA	TRBJ1-1	NA	CASSAAGTVNTEAFF	TGTGCCAGCTCAGCCGCCGGGACGGTGAACACTGAAGCTTTCTTT
TRBV15	once	TRBJ1-4	TRBD1	CATSIDRGSEKLFF	TGTGCCACCAGCATCGACAGGGGTAGTGAAAAACTGTTTTTT
TRBV28	NA	TRBJ2-1	NA	CASSFSQLYNEQFF	TGTGCCAGCAGTTTTTCTCAACTTTACAATGAGCAGTTCTTC
TRBV9	NA	TRBJ1-3	NA	CASSVVEVGNTIYF	TGTGCCAGCAGCGTAGTCGAGGTGGGAAACACCATATATTTT
TRBV5-5	NA	TRBJ1-2	NA	CASSSIYGYTF	TGTGCCAGCAGCTCGATCTATGGCTACACCTTC
TRBV5-1	once	TRBJ2-7	TRBD2	CASSRIAGASFSSYEQYF	TGCGCCAGCAGCAGAATAGCGGGAGCGTCTTTTAGCTCCTACGAGCAGTACTTC
TRBV28	NA	TRBJ2-7	TRBD2	CASSLRPKGLAAYEQYF	TGTGCCAGCAGTTTGAGGCCCAAGGGACTAGCCGCATACGAGCAGTACTTC
TRBV6-6	once	TRBJ1-2	NA	CASSYSARVVNYGYTF	TGTGCCAGCAGTTACTCGGCCAGGGTGGTTAACTATGGCTACACCTTC
TRBV4-1	NA	TRBJ2-3	TRBD2	CASSQETAGGPEDTQYF	TGCGCCAGCAGCCAAGAGACAGCGGGAGGGCCGGAAGATACGCAGTATTTT
TRBV19	once	TRBJ2-1	TRBD2	CASSPQASGTYNEQFF	TGTGCCAGTAGTCCCCAGGCTAGCGGAACATACAATGAGCAGTTCTTC